This entry is about one T cell receptor beta chain. A far larger clone is one base from this, pointing to a likely read error. CDR3 size: 13 residues. The V gene's germline CDR1 is KGHDR and CDR2 SFDVKD. The sample originates from a study of regulatory T cells in long-lasting Graves disease. Arm-PCR of CDR3 regions with iRepertoire HTBI primers generated TCR beta libraries. Via MiXCR, TCRdb re-called the multiplex PCR reads, giving one row per CDR3 protein. Seen here are about 330,000 distinct CDR3 sequences, 16% observed once, and the top ten hold 20% to 25%. The time point was: newly diagnosed GD, antithyroid drugs for less than 3 months. The TCR library was made from RNA that had been extracted from PBMCs in TRIzol. Graves' disease diagnosis was established per American Thyroid Association guidelines. In addition, the sample was reused for a study of T cells in Graves' hyperthyroidism and ophthalmopathy.

The sequenced sample was peripheral blood mononuclear cells (PBMCs), obtained at new diagnosis, from a patient treated with antithyroid drugs. The rearrangement joins TRBV24-1 to TRBJ2-3; 9 bases map to TRBD1. This TCR was sampled from a woman younger than 30 with Graves disease. The CDR3 is CATSRTGAIEVFF. CDR3 DNA: TGTGCCACCAGTAGGACAGGGGCGATTGAAGTTTTCTTT.